This is a list of T cell receptor beta chains from one sample in a study of CD8 T cells in Susac syndrome. TCRdb reanalysed the immunoSEQ multiplex PCR reads using MiXCR and keeps one entry per CDR3 protein. The sample records some 190,000 distinct CDR3 sequences, approximately 94% being singletons. Sequenced input: CD4+ T cells from PBMCs. These receptors were obtained from a human donor with multiple sclerosis. Both conserved end residues are part of each CDR3. The order of the fields is V gene, J gene, D gene, CDR3 length, clone size, CDR3 protein, CDR3 DNA. A D gene is named only where the DNA matches it firmly. Clone size is stated in some rows and not others, as once, few, many or a class when expanded.

V: TRBV7-2; J: TRBJ1-5; D: NA; length: 15; size: NA; CDR3: CASSLGWGDNQPQHF; DNA: TGTGCCAGCAGCTTAGGCTGGGGAGACAATCAGCCCCAGCATTTT
V: TRBV15; J: TRBJ1-2; D: TRBD1; length: 14; size: NA; CDR3: CATSRGDRSYGYTF; DNA: TGTGCCACCAGCAGAGGGGACAGGTCGTATGGCTACACCTTC
V: TRBV7-6; J: TRBJ1-5; D: NA; length: 14; size: NA; CDR3: CASSGAGVNQPQHF; DNA: TGTGCCAGCAGCGGGGCAGGGGTCAATCAGCCCCAGCATTTT
V: TRBV29-1; J: TRBJ2-6; D: NA; length: 14; size: NA; CDR3: CSVGTGTGANVLTF; DNA: TGCAGCGTAGGTACAGGGACTGGGGCCAACGTCCTGACTTTC
V: TRBV20-1; J: TRBJ2-3; D: TRBD1; length: 13; size: once; CDR3: CSARDRGRDTQYF; DNA: TGCAGTGCTCGGGACAGGGGGCGAGATACGCAGTATTTT
V: TRBV15; J: TRBJ2-5; D: TRBD1; length: 16; size: NA; CDR3: CATSREGTGGLETQYF; DNA: TGTGCCACCAGCAGAGAGGGGACAGGGGGCCTCGAGACCCAGTACTTC
V: TRBV10-3; J: TRBJ1-6; D: NA; length: 15; size: NA; CDR3: CAISEGPGRNSPLHF; DNA: TGTGCCATCAGTGAGGGACCCGGGAGGAATTCACCCCTCCACTTT
V: TRBV11-3; J: TRBJ2-1; D: NA; length: 15; size: few; CDR3: CASSLAGASYNEQFF; DNA: TGTGCCAGCAGCTTGGCAGGGGCCTCCTACAATGAGCAGTTCTTC
V: TRBV7-2; J: TRBJ1-1; D: NA; length: 14; size: NA; CDR3: CASRTGQTNTEAFF; DNA: TGTGCCAGCAGAACCGGACAGACTAACACTGAAGCTTTCTTT
V: TRBV29-1; J: TRBJ2-7; D: TRBD2; length: 14; size: once; CDR3: CSVGGAGVAYEQYF; DNA: TGCAGCGTTGGTGGGGCGGGGGTTGCGTACGAGCAGTACTTC
V: TRBV30; J: TRBJ1-6; D: NA; length: 14; size: NA; CDR3: CAWSVRGEGSPLHF; DNA: TGTGCCTGGAGTGTACGGGGAGAGGGGTCACCCCTCCACTTT
V: TRBV18; J: TRBJ2-3; D: NA; length: 16; size: NA; CDR3: CASSSFRGGYTDTQYF; DNA: TGTGCCAGCTCATCATTCCGGGGCGGCTACACAGATACGCAGTATTTT
V: TRBV27; J: TRBJ2-1; D: TRBD2; length: 16; size: NA; CDR3: CASSPRLAGGLNEQFF; DNA: TGTGCCAGCAGTCCCCGACTAGCGGGGGGGCTCAATGAGCAGTTCTTC
V: TRBV7-9; J: TRBJ2-5; D: TRBD1; length: 14; size: NA; CDR3: CASSLDRGDETQYF; DNA: TGTGCCAGCAGCCTCGACAGGGGAGACGAGACCCAGTACTTC
V: TRBV7-9; J: TRBJ2-1; D: TRBD2; length: 15; size: NA; CDR3: CASSLGAGGPSEQFF; DNA: TGTGCCAGCAGCTTAGGAGCGGGGGGGCCTAGTGAGCAGTTCTTC
V: TRBV4-1; J: TRBJ2-5; D: NA; length: 16; size: NA; CDR3: CASSQRDSKGQETQYF; DNA: TGCGCCAGCAGCCAACGGGACTCAAAGGGCCAAGAGACCCAGTACTTC
V: TRBV12-3/TRBV12-4; J: TRBJ1-5; D: NA; length: 15; size: NA; CDR3: CASSPTEYSNQPQHF; DNA: TGTGCCAGCAGCCCGACAGAGTATAGCAATCAGCCCCAGCATTTT
V: TRBV30; J: TRBJ2-3; D: NA; length: 13; size: NA; CDR3: CAWDPGGTDTQYF; DNA: TGTGCCTGGGACCCAGGGGGCACAGATACGCAGTATTTT
V: TRBV20-1; J: TRBJ2-5; D: TRBD2; length: 14; size: NA; CDR3: CSARDRLAGETQYF; DNA: TGCAGTGCTAGAGATCGGTTAGCGGGGGAGACCCAGTACTTC
V: TRBV20-1; J: TRBJ1-5; D: NA; length: 13; size: NA; CDR3: CSARDLTVSVQHF; DNA: TGCAGTGCTAGAGATCTCACGGTTTCGGTACAGCATTTT
V: TRBV20-1; J: TRBJ2-1; D: NA; length: 15; size: NA; CDR3: CSASPGASPNNEQFF; DNA: TGCAGTGCTAGCCCGGGGGCCTCGCCCAACAATGAGCAGTTCTTC
V: TRBV9; J: TRBJ2-5; D: NA; length: 15; size: NA; CDR3: CASSVASLQRETQYF; DNA: TGTGCCAGCAGCGTAGCTAGCCTCCAGCGAGAGACCCAGTACTTC
V: TRBV29-1; J: TRBJ2-3; D: TRBD2; length: 15; size: once; CDR3: CSVNGGASGADTQYF; DNA: TGCAGCGTTAACGGGGGGGCGAGTGGGGCAGATACGCAGTATTTT
V: TRBV12-3/TRBV12-4; J: TRBJ1-6; D: NA; length: 13; size: few; CDR3: CASSQGLGSPLHF; DNA: TGTGCCAGCTCACAGGGTTTGGGATCACCCCTCCACTTT
V: TRBV30; J: TRBJ2-6; D: NA; length: 11; size: NA; CDR3: CACTGANVLTF; DNA: TGTGCCTGTACCGGGGCCAACGTCCTGACTTTC
V: TRBV27; J: TRBJ1-2; D: NA; length: 15; size: NA; CDR3: CASSLYPGGSVGYTF; DNA: TGTGCCAGCAGTTTATATCCAGGTGGATCGGTGGGCTACACCTTC
V: TRBV29-1; J: TRBJ1-1; D: NA; length: 14; size: NA; CDR3: CSVPRGLSDTEAFF; DNA: TGCAGCGTTCCCAGAGGGCTGAGTGACACTGAAGCTTTCTTT
V: TRBV6-2/TRBV6-3; J: TRBJ2-7; D: NA; length: 16; size: NA; CDR3: CASSQQGRAKPYEQYF; DNA: TGTGCCAGCAGCCAACAGGGACGTGCCAAACCCTACGAGCAGTACTTC
V: TRBV7-8; J: TRBJ2-1; D: NA; length: 15; size: NA; CDR3: CASRRTEVGINEQFF; DNA: TGTGCCAGCAGGCGCACGGAGGTCGGGATCAATGAGCAGTTCTTC
V: TRBV9; J: TRBJ1-6; D: TRBD1; length: 15; size: NA; CDR3: CASSANDRGHSPLHF; DNA: TGTGCCAGCAGCGCTAATGACAGGGGTCATTCACCCCTCCACTTT
V: TRBV20-1; J: TRBJ1-5; D: TRBD1; length: 15; size: NA; CDR3: CSASRGGRSNQPQHF; DNA: TGCAGTGCTAGCAGGGGGGGACGAAGCAATCAGCCCCAGCATTTT
V: TRBV4-2; J: TRBJ1-6; D: NA; length: 14; size: NA; CDR3: CASSQVSGNSPLHF; DNA: TGTGCCAGCAGCCAAGTCTCGGGAAATTCACCCCTCCACTTT
V: TRBV7-3; J: TRBJ2-6; D: NA; length: 15; size: NA; CDR3: CASSTGNSGANVLTF; DNA: TGTGCCAGCAGCACCGGGAACTCTGGGGCCAACGTCCTGACTTTC
V: TRBV4-1; J: TRBJ2-3; D: TRBD2; length: 14; size: NA; CDR3: CASSRRLAGNTQYF; DNA: TGCGCCAGCAGCCGGCGACTAGCGGGCAATACGCAGTATTTT
V: TRBV7-2; J: TRBJ2-1; D: TRBD2; length: 18; size: NA; CDR3: CASSLAPGGGGARDEQFF; DNA: TGTGCCAGCAGCTTAGCCCCCGGAGGCGGGGGGGCGAGGGATGAGCAGTTCTTC
V: TRBV30; J: TRBJ2-3; D: NA; length: 12; size: once; CDR3: CAWSPPQDTQYF; DNA: TGTGCCTGGAGTCCCCCCCAAGATACGCAGTATTTT
V: TRBV20-1; J: TRBJ1-2; D: NA; length: 15; size: NA; CDR3: CSAIPGGRSSYGYTF; DNA: TGCAGTGCTATCCCGGGGGGCAGGAGCTCCTATGGCTACACCTTC
V: TRBV30; J: TRBJ2-6; D: NA; length: 16; size: NA; CDR3: CAWSAPFESGANVLTF; DNA: TGTGCCTGGAGTGCCCCGTTCGAGTCGGGGGCCAACGTCCTGACTTTC
V: TRBV6-5; J: TRBJ1-5; D: NA; length: 14; size: NA; CDR3: CASSMRGINQPQHF; DNA: TGTGCCAGCAGTATGCGGGGTATCAATCAGCCCCAGCATTTT
V: TRBV18; J: TRBJ1-2; D: NA; length: 14; size: once; CDR3: CASSPRQEYYGYTF; DNA: TGTGCCAGCTCACCACGTCAAGAATACTATGGCTACACCTTC
V: TRBV5-6; J: TRBJ1-2; D: NA; length: 12; size: NA; CDR3: CASSREVTLTSF; DNA: TGTGCCAGCAGCCGGGAGGTCACGCTTACCTCCTTC
V: TRBV12-3/TRBV12-4; J: TRBJ2-3; D: NA; length: 16; size: NA; CDR3: CASIPRQGYQTDTQYF; DNA: TGTGCCAGCATTCCCCGGCAGGGATATCAGACAGATACGCAGTATTTT